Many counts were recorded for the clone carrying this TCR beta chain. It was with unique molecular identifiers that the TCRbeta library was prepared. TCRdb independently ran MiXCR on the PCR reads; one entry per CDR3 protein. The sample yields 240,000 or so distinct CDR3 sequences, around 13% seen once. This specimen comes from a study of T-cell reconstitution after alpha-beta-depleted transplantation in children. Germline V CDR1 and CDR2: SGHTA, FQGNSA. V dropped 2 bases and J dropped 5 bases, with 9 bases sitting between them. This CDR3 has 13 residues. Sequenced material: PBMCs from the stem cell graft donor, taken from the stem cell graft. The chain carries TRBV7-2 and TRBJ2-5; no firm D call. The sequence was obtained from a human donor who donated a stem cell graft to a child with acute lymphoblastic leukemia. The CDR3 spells CASSLFTGETQYF. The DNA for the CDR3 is TGTGCCAGCAGCTTATTTACCGGGGAGACCCAGTACTTC.